This TCR beta chain was profiled in a study of post-analysis software for immune sequencing data. Study-level background: Clinical courses comprised relapsing-remitting, secondary progressive and progressive-relapsing multiple sclerosis.

TCR beta libraries were prepared from cDNA with unique molecular identifiers. Out of roughly 0.85 to 10 million T cells, 470,000 or so cDNA molecules were generated. TCRdb processed the PCR reads anew with MiXCR; each CDR3 protein has one entry. The sample shows about 400,000 distinct CDR3 sequences, roughly 30% of them seen only once. Study findings and constraints: Samples made in the same batch grouped tightly together by F measure. Compared with controls, patients showed significantly lower normalized Chao1 diversity. With TRBV5-6, TRBV5-1 and TRBV20-1 included, 4 to 6 TRBV segments were more frequent in patients than in controls.

Germline V CDR1 and CDR2: SEHNR, FQNEAQ (reference sequence). Germline trimming cut 5 bases from V and 8 bases from J; bases unmatched to any gene: 15. CDR3 length equals 16 residues. In the case of this clonotype: Its antigen is still unknown.

The TCR comes from a girl between 10 and 17 years old with multiple sclerosis. The chain joins TRBV7-9 to TRBJ2-3; the match to TRBD2 covers 8 bases. The sequenced sample was blood. The CDR3 spells CASSPPLGTSLVTQYF. The DNA for the CDR3 is TGTGCCAGCAGCCCCCCTCTCGGGACTAGTTTGGTTACGCAGTATTTT.